The 14 T cell receptor beta chains below all came from one sample that was sequenced in a study of human T cells and chemical hapten exposure. Time point reported: patch test 2, 6 weeks after DPC sensitization. Treatment indicated: therapeutic diphenylcyclopropenone sensitization with weekly scalp DPC. TCRdb reprocessed the RACE reads with MiXCR, giving one entry per CDR3 protein. The sample contains about 69,000 distinct CDR3 sequences, approximately 10% of which appear only once. This sample comprised whole blood, obtained in connection with sensitization to the hapten diphenylcyclopropenone (DPC). These receptors originate from a woman between 50 and 59 years old with alopecia areata. Some clones in this sample may be carry-over from other donors' samples.

The J gene is TRBJ1-6, the V gene TRBV9; 7 bases are a match to TRBD1. The V segment lost 4 bases and the J segment 7 bases; nucleotides outside the gene matches: 8. This CDR3 spans 15 amino acids. In germline, CDR1 is SGDLS, CDR2 YYNGEE. The CDR3 nucleotides read TGTGCCAGCAGCCAATCACAGGGGCCCAATTCACCCCTCCACTTT. Encoded protein: CASSQSQGPNSPLHF.

This clonotype has more than one count but fewer than ten. The chain is built from TRBV27 and TRBJ1-1; D remains unclear. The germline V gene encodes CDR1 MNHEY and CDR2 SMNVEV (reference sequence). The CDR3 totals 14 residues. With 3 bases removed from V and 1 base from J, the gap between germline ends came to 9 bases. The CDR3 reads CASSFGRRNTEAFF. The CDR3, as DNA: TGTGCCAGCAGTTTTGGACGTAGGAACACTGAAGCTTTCTTT.

This sequence joins TRBV24-1 and TRBJ2-1; TRBD2 aligns across 8 bases. There are 15 residues in the CDR3. Germline lookup yields CDR1 KGHDR and CDR2 SFDVKD. Losses at the gene ends were 2 bases for V and 6 bases for J; bases not matched to a gene: 5. CDR3 loop: CATSDWGSGSNEQFF. In nucleotides, the CDR3 is TGTGCCACCAGTGATTGGGGCAGCGGGAGCAATGAGCAGTTCTTC.

The chain combines TRBV29-1 with TRBJ2-7, with D perhaps matching TRBD2 (6 bases). Looked up from germline, CDR1 is SQVTM and CDR2 is ANQGSEA. The CDR3 loop spans 13 amino acids. The V end was cut by 4 bases, the J end by 6 bases, with 16 bases between. This CDR3 is CSVAGRNGGEQYF. CDR3 coding DNA: TGCAGCGTTGCGGGGAGGAATGGAGGCGAGCAGTACTTC.

V gene TRBV2 combines with J gene TRBJ1-2; maybe TRBD1 (5 bases). V was trimmed by 5 bases and J by 8 bases, leaving 15 bases between them. Germline CDR1 reads SNHLY; CDR2 reads FYNNEI. The CDR3 runs to 13 residues. CDR3 region: CASSWDLRGGYTF. The CDR3 DNA follows: TGTGCCAGCAGTTGGGACTTAAGGGGCGGCTACACCTTC.

The rearrangement links TRBV12-3 or TRBV12-4 to TRBJ1-1; D gene uncertain. The CDR3 contains 11 residues. V was trimmed by 6 bases and J by 1 base, leaving 3 bases between them. CDR3 protein: CASSSNTEAFF. The CDR3 bases are TGTGCCAGCAGCTCGAACACTGAAGCTTTCTTT.

V gene TRBV20-1 combines with J gene TRBJ2-2; D possibly corresponds to TRBD2 (5 bases). The CDR3 length is 14 residues. Germline V CDR1 and CDR2: DFQATT, SNEGSKA (reference sequence). The V gene lost 4 bases and the J gene lost 5 bases, with 14 bases spanning the gap. This CDR3 is CSAIVSTGTGELFF. The CDR3 DNA reads as TGCAGTGCTATAGTCAGCACGGGGACCGGGGAGCTGTTTTTT.

This clonotype was seen ten or more times. This sequence joins TRBV2 and TRBJ2-7; 13 bases are shared with TRBD2. With V trimmed by 0 bases and J by 6 bases, 5 bases remained unmatched. This CDR3 comprises 16 residues. Germline V gene lookup returns CDR1 SNHLY and CDR2 FYNNEI. The DNA of the CDR3 is TGTGCCAGCAGTGAAGCACTAGCGGGAGGGTTTGGCGAGCAGTACTTC. It encodes CASSEALAGGFGEQYF.

This clonotype was detected many times. The V gene is TRBV7-6, the J gene TRBJ2-1; 8 bases match TRBD2. Trimming removed 2 bases from V and 5 bases from J; junction bases left unmatched: 11. The CDR3 loop spans 17 amino acids. Germline loops: CDR1 SGHVS, CDR2 FNYEAQ. For the CDR3, the DNA is TGTGCCAGCAGCTTATATGGCGGGGGGAGAGAACACAATGAGCAGTTCTTC. Translation: CASSLYGGGREHNEQFF.

There are a few counts of this clonotype. The chain links TRBV29-1 to TRBJ1-1; 9 bases line up with TRBD1. Germline loops: CDR1 SQVTM, CDR2 ANQGSEA. CDR3 length: 13 amino acids. V lost 6 bases to trimming and J lost 4 bases; unmatched junction nucleotides: 6. The CDR3 nucleotides are TGCAGCGTCCTTGTGGGACAGGGCACTGAAGCTTTCTTT. This encodes CSVLVGQGTEAFF.

This chain uses TRBV7-2 with TRBJ1-1; TRBD1 might be the D (5 bases). The CDR3 length is 12 residues. The V end lost 3 bases, the J end lost 11 bases, and 13 bases lay between the germline ends. Germline values: CDR1 SGHTA, CDR2 FQGNSA. The CDR3 here is CASSLDRDGAFF. In DNA form, the CDR3 reads TGTGCCAGCAGCTTGGATCGGGACGGGGCTTTCTTT.

Many counts were recorded for this clonotype. The J gene is TRBJ2-2, the V gene TRBV5-1, with D perhaps matching TRBD1 or TRBD2 (5 bases each). Trimming pared 4 bases from V and 6 bases from J, leaving 10 bases between. CDR1 is SGHRS and CDR2 is YFSETQ in the germline V gene. This CDR3 has 13 amino acids. CDR3 coding DNA: TGCGCCAGCAGCAGGGACGGGCCCGGGGAGCTGTTTTTT. Protein sequence: CASSRDGPGELFF.

This clonotype was seen at least ten times. This chain uses TRBV13 with TRBJ1-4; D is possibly TRBD1 (5 bases). V was clipped by 5 bases and J by 1 base, with 17 bases between them. From germline, CDR1 is PRHDT and CDR2 FYEKMQ (reference sequence). The CDR3 is made up of 17 amino acids. Written as DNA, the CDR3 is TGTGCCAGCAGCCCTCGCGGGGGGATGAGAACTAATGAAAAACTGTTTTTT. Protein sequence: CASSPRGGMRTNEKLFF.

The sample holds many counts of this clonotype. The V and J genes are TRBV6-5 and TRBJ2-7, with D tentatively TRBD1 or TRBD2 (6 bases each). Trimming removed 6 bases at V and 0 bases at J, with 12 bases between. The CDR3 is 14 amino acids. CDR1 and CDR2 (germline): MNHEY, SVGAGI. CDR3 region: CASSGGGDSYEQYF. The CDR3 DNA is TGTGCCAGCAGCGGGGGCGGAGACTCCTACGAGCAGTACTTC.